The source of this TCR beta chain is a study of spatial heterogeneity in lung cancer. Looking at the study overall: Raw-read counts averaged over ten per unique TCR and UMI combination.

There are many counts of this clonotype. Specified time point: sample taken at primary tumor resection. Unsorted whole RNA of tumor, nontumor lung or frozen PBMC was sequenced. MiXCR, applied by TCRdb to the 5' RACE reads, yields one record per CDR3 protein. Of approximately 11,000 distinct CDR3 sequences in the sample, about 4% are singletons; the top ten hold under 9%. The CDR3 has 15 residues. Trimming left V 3 bases short and J 4 bases short, with 17 bases between. Germline CDR1 is DFQATT and CDR2 is SNEGSKA (reference sequence). This chain uses TRBV20-1 with TRBJ2-3; unclear D gene. This receptor was taken from a male donor with early-stage non-small cell lung cancer. Sequences were derived from normal lung tissue next to the tumor, sampled at surgery. CDR3 region: CSASWSGTYSDTQYF. In nucleotides, the CDR3 is TGCAGTGCTAGTTGGTCCGGTACTTATTCAGATACGCAGTATTTT.